The T cell receptor (beta chain) described here comes from a study of blood T cells in healthy people across ages. Together with a sample-barcoded 5' primer, a J-beta primer mix was included in a second PCR lasting roughly 6 to 12 cycles. One entry per CDR3 protein, called by TCRdb with MiXCR from the 5' RACE reads. The table shows roughly 2 million distinct CDR3 sequences, with around 48% occurring only once. The CDR3 is made up of 15 amino acids. Germline CDR1 SGHVS, CDR2 FQNEAQ. The ends were cut back, 5 bases at V and 0 bases at J, with 11 bases in the middle. The chain has TRBV7-8 and TRBJ1-3; tentatively, D is TRBD1 (6 bases). The TCR sequence derives from a woman aged 40 to 50 in good health. Sequencing was performed on blood. CDR3 coding DNA: TGTGCCAGCAGCCCCGGACAGTTCTCTGGAAACACCATATATTTT. It specifies CASSPGQFSGNTIYF.